This TCR beta chain was identified in a study of neurological immune-mediated disorders. PBMCs stored at -80 C, numbering 2 million, were the origin of the unsorted libraries. Study conclusions and caveats: HTLV-1-associated myelopathy had the most TCR clonal expansion, while multiple sclerosis had the least, a level that fell below healthy controls.

MiXCR, applied by TCRdb to the 5' RACE reads, yields one record per CDR3 protein. Of around 66,000 distinct CDR3 sequences in the sample, 4% to 6% were seen once. Germline CDR1 reads DFQATT; CDR2 reads SNEGSKA (reference sequence). J gave up 1 base and V 5 bases, and 3 bases lay outside the gene matches. The CDR3 length is 15 residues. This clonotype was seen ten or more times. The antigen is not known. The sequenced sample was PBMCs. The TCR comes from a woman aged 25-40 years with multiple sclerosis. This rearrangement joins TRBV20-1 to TRBJ2-5; 14 bases line up with TRBD2. Here the CDR3 reads CSAFGTSGGQETQYF. The DNA for the CDR3 is TGCAGTGCTTTCGGGACTAGCGGGGGCCAAGAGACCCAGTACTTC.